This TCR beta chain originates from a study of response to subunit inactivated influenza vaccine. Study results and limitations: It was the authors' suggestion that each seasonal influenza vaccination recruits few new T cells.

This clonotype was observed a handful of times. Its antigen is unidentified. Trimming cost V 5 bases and J 11 bases, with 12 bases left between them. This CDR3 spans 11 amino acids. Each CDR3 protein gets one entry after TCRdb re-called the RT-PCR reads with MiXCR. Of more than 700,000 distinct CDR3 sequences in the sample, approximately 22% are singletons; the top ten hold more than 8.5%. This TCR came from a man aged 45-65 years who received an inactivated influenza vaccine. Sequenced here: PBMCs from blood, sampled roughly 5 days after vaccination. The V gene is TRBV12-3 or TRBV12-4, the J gene TRBJ1-1; D unclear. In DNA form, the CDR3 reads TGTGCCAGCAGTGTCCGGGGAAAGGCTTTCTTT. This encodes CASSVRGKAFF.